The source of this T cell receptor beta chain is a study of Ad26.COV2.S vaccination and SARS-CoV-2 variants. The trim removed 6 bases at V and 7 bases at J, leaving 7 bases unmatched. CDR3 size: 13 residues. Per germline, CDR1 SNHLY and CDR2 FYNNEI. Treatment noted: 19 received Ad26.COV2.S at low or high dose, single or two shots; roughly 5 received placebo; per-sample allocation not given. It was on day 63 after the first vaccine or placebo injection that samples were taken. Repertoires were generated with immunoSEQ multiplex PCR, while TCRdb's copy carries only in-frame clones and drops some. The repertoire includes hundreds of thousands of clones, more than 85% of them detected once, and about 5% sits in the top ten.

The J gene is TRBJ1-1, the V gene TRBV2; 8 bases fit TRBD1. The source of this sequence is a person between 18 and 59 years old who received the Ad26.COV2.S COVID-19 vaccine or a placebo. The specimen was peripheral blood, collected in a trial of Ad26.COV2.S vaccine versus placebo. The CDR3 loop reads CASRITGGSEAFF. CDR3 in DNA: TGTGCCAGCAGGATAACAGGGGGAAGTGAAGCTTTCTTT.